This T cell receptor beta chain emerged from a study of OX40 agonist ivuxolimab in advanced cancers. Study as a whole: Under the entry rules, prior anti-PD-1, anti-PD-L1 or anti-CTLA-4 therapy was allowed, and 35% to 40% had some. The study, taken as a whole, reports: In general, CD8+ T cells held more expanded clones than CD4+ did, on average. No antigen was identified for the clonally expanded peripheral T cells.

Points on this clone: The antigen remains undetermined.

This CDR3 is 16 amino acids long. Germline trimming cut 4 bases from V and 0 bases from J; bases unmatched to any gene: 7. Germline V gene lookup returns CDR1 LNHDA and CDR2 SQIVND (reference sequence). Assay: immunoSEQ multiplex PCR; the TCRdb copy retains only in-frame clones and omits some. The sample records some 35,000 clones, around 73% being singletons. Sampling times: baseline, cycle 4 day 1, cycle 7 day 1. The sequencing here drew on CD4+ or CD8+ T cells sorted from blood, taken in a trial of the OX40 agonist ivuxolimab. The chain couples TRBV19 to TRBJ2-3, with 7 positions matching TRBD2. This TCR was sampled from an adult with an advanced solid tumor such as melanoma, head and neck, liver or kidney cancer. This CDR3 is CASSNLLARSTDTQYF. Here the CDR3 DNA reads TGTGCCAGTAGTAATTTACTAGCGAGAAGCACAGATACGCAGTATTTT.